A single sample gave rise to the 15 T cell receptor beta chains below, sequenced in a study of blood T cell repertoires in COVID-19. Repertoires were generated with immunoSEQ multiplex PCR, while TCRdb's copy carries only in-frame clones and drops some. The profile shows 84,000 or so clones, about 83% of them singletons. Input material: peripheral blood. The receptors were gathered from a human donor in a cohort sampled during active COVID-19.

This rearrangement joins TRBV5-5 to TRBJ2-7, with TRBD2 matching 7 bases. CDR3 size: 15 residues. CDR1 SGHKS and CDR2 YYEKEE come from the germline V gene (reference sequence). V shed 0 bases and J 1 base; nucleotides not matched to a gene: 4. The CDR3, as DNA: TGTGCCAGCAGCTTGGTTGGCGGGGGATCCTACGAGCAGTACTTC. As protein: CASSLVGGGSYEQYF.

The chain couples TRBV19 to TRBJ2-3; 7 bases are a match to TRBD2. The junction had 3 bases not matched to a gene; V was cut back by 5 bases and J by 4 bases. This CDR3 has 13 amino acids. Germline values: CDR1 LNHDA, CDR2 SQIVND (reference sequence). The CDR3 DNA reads TGTGCCAGTAGTCGACTAGCTCCAGATACGCAGTATTTT. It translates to CASSRLAPDTQYF.

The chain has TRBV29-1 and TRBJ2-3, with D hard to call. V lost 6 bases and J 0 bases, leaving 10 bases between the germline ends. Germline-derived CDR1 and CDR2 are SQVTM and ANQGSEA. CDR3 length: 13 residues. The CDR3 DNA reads TGCAGCGTATTAGCCAGTAGCACAGATACGCAGTATTTT. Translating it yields CSVLASSTDTQYF.

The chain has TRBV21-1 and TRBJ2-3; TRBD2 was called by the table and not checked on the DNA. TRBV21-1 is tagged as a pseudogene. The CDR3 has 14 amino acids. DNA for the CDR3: TGTGCCAGCAACGTGACAGCGGGAGGAGATACGCAGTATTTT. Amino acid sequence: CASNVTAGGDTQYF.

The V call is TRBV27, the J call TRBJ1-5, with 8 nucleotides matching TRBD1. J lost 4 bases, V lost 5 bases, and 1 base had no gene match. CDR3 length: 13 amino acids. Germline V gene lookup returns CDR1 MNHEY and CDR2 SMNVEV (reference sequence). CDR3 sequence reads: CASSRTGNQPQHF. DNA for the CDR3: TGTGCCAGCAGTAGGACAGGGAATCAGCCCCAGCATTTT.

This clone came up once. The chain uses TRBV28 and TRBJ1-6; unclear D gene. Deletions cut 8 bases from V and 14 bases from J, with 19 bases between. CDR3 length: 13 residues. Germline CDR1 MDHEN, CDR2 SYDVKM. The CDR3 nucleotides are TGTGCCAGCGCTGACGGGTCAATGATCACCCTCCACTTT. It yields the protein CASADGSMITLHF. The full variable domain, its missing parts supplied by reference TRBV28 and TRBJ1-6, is DVKVTQSSRYLVKRTGEKVFLECVQDMDHENMFWYRQDPGLGLRLIYFSYDVKMKEKGDIPEGYSVSREKKERFSLILESASTNQTSMYLCASADGSMITLHFGNGTRLTVT.

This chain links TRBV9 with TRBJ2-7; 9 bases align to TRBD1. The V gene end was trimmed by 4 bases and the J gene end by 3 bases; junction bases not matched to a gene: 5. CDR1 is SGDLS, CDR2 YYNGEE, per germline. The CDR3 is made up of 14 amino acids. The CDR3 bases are TGTGCCAGCAGCCCCATGACAGGGGGCTACGAGCAGTACTTC. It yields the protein CASSPMTGGYEQYF.

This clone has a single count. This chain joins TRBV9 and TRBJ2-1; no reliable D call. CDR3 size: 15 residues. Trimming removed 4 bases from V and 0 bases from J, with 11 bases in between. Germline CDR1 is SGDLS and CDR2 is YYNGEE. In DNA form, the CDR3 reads TGTGCCAGCAGCCACCGACCGGGCTCCTACAATGAGCAGTTCTTC. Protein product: CASSHRPGSYNEQFF. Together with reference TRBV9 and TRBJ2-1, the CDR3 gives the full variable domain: DSGVTQTPKHLITATGQRVTLRCSPRSGDLSVYWYQQSLDQGLQFLIQYYNGEERAKGNILERFSAQQFPDLHSELNLSSLELGDSALYFCASSHRPGSYNEQFFGPGTRLTVL.

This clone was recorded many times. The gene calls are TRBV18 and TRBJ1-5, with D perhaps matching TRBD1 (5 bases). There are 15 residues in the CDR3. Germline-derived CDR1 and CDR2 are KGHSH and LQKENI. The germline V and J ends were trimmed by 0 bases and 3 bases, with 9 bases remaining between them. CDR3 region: CASSPPGRSNQPQHF. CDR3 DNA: TGTGCCAGCTCACCACCGGGGCGTTCCAATCAGCCCCAGCATTTT.

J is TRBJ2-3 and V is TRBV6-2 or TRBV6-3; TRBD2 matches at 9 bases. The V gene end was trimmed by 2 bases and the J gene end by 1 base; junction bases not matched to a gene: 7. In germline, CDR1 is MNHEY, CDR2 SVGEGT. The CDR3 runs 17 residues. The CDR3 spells CASSYELGLAGTDTQYF. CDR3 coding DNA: TGTGCCAGCAGTTACGAACTGGGACTAGCCGGCACAGATACGCAGTATTTT.

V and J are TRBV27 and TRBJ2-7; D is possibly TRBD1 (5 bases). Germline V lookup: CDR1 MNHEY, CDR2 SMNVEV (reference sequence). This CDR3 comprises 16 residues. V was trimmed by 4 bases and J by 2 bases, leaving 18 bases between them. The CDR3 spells CASSYKPPTAPYEQYF. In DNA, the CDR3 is TGTGCCAGCAGTTACAAGCCGCCGACAGCCCCCTACGAGCAGTACTTC.

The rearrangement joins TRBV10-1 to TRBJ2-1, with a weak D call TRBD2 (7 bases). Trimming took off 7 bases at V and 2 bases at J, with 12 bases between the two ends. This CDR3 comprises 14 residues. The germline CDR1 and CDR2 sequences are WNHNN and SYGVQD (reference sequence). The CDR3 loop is CASTPGGPYNEQFF. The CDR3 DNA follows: TGCGCCAGCACTCCGGGGGGCCCCTACAATGAGCAGTTCTTC.

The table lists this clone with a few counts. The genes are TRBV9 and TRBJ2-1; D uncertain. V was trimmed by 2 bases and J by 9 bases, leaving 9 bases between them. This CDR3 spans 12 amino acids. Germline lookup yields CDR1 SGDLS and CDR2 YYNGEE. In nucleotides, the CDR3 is TGTGCCAGCAGCGTTCTGGTCGGTGAGCAGTTCTTC. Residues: CASSVLVGEQFF.

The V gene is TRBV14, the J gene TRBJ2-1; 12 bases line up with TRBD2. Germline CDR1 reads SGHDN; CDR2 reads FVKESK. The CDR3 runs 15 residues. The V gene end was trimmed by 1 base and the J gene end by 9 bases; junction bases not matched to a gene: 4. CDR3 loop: CASSQVASGRGEQFF. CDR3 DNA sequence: TGTGCCAGCAGCCAAGTGGCTAGCGGGAGGGGTGAGCAGTTCTTC.

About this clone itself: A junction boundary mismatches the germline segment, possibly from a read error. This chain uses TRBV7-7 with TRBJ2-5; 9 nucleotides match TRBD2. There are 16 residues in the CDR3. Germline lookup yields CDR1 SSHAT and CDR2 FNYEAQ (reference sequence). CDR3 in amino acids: CASSSVPGLAGETQYF. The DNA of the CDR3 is TGTGCTAGCAGCTCCGTCCCGGGACTAGCTGGTGAGACCCAGTACTTC.